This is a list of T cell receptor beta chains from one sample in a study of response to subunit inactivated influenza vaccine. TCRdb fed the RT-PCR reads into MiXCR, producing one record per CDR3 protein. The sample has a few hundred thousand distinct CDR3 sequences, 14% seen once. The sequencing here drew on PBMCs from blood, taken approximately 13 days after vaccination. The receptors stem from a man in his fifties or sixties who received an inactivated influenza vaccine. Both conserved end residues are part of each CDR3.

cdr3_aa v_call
CSARPVVANEQFF TRBV20-1
CASSLAIVWGSGGNEQFF TRBV12-3/TRBV12-4
CSVDERRSEQFF TRBV29-1
CASSQGTSGYGYTF TRBV7-9
CASSQAVSGGWYGYTF TRBV3-1
CASSLGTAIRETQYF TRBV5-1
CAISESGRGLAGQETQYF TRBV10-3
CSASEGRAYEQYF TRBV20-1
CASSLAEWGGSNTDTQYF TRBV5-1
CASSSEGRGAYEQYF TRBV7-2
CAWRADRAGEQYF TRBV30
CASSPDGPYEQYF TRBV7-2
CASRAGTGVHKKETQYF TRBV6-1
CASQTGPTDTQYF TRBV28
CASTPGPSYNEQFF TRBV7-2
CASSPYVGSTDTQYF TRBV7-9
CASSLAGTAPHNEQFF TRBV5-1
CASSPLTGGMYEQYF TRBV12-3/TRBV12-4
CASSHGLGQREAFF TRBV4-3
CASSSAGQGAPYEQYF TRBV7-9
CSVVLRDSTDTQYF TRBV29-1
CASSSSAGYQETQYF TRBV7-2
CSVEGQTNTEAFF TRBV29-1
CASRLTGNTIYF TRBV12-3/TRBV12-4
CASSQRVVYRADTQYF TRBV4-2
CASSPWTGVYEQYF TRBV7-9
CASSLQWSREETQYF TRBV7-2
CASSVIAGDTGELFF TRBV12-3/TRBV12-4
CAITPGTGDYEQYF TRBV10-3
CASSLSNYEQYF TRBV7-2
CASSRTSGGESSYNEQFF TRBV2
CATSSVLNTGELFF TRBV15
CASSPPDTSYEQYF TRBV28
CASSGPAIAGANVLTF TRBV11-2
CASSLGQGATGELFF TRBV5-5
CASSVDRDHQPQHF TRBV19
CASSQDLIWDPSTDTQYF TRBV14
CASSLTWGLPSTDTQYF TRBV6-1
CASRRDTFEQYF TRBV28
CASRLLATDTQYF TRBV12-3/TRBV12-4
CASSPQGVGYGYTF TRBV19
CSARTPGNTIYF TRBV20-1
CATSGRRNQETQYF TRBV15
CASSLEGHTTEQFF TRBV7-9
CASRLLRGNTEAFF TRBV7-9
CASSPPGPGGKLFF TRBV6-1
CASRSPADTTYEQYF TRBV6-2/TRBV6-3
CSARGGYRGPTISNQPQHF TRBV20-1
CASSPLDRQGYGYTF TRBV28
CASSLERQTDTQYF TRBV11-2
CSVDSAAFSYNEQFF TRBV29-1
CASSPRANTEAFF TRBV12-3/TRBV12-4
CSVEDQGAVAEAFF TRBV29-1
CASSYPARGNEKLFF TRBV6-2/TRBV6-3
CSAREKGRGMNSPLHF TRBV20-1
CASKRGATDTQYF TRBV12-3/TRBV12-4
CASSQDRAAAGVTDTQYF TRBV14